The next 3 T cell receptor beta chains were all read from a single sample in a study of PD-1 blockade in classical Hodgkin lymphoma. With no exception, relapse followed autologous stem cell transplantation in all patients, and brentuximab vedotin exposure varied. TCRdb's copy holds only in-frame clones and misses some; the assay was immunoSEQ multiplex PCR. The data hold 90,000 to 120,000 clones, with 89% observed a single time. Sample: peripheral blood mononuclear cells (PBMCs), taken before the second cycle of nivolumab. Receptors were obtained from a human donor with classical Hodgkin lymphoma.

This clone was observed once. This rearrangement joins TRBV5-1 to TRBJ2-7, with 7 bases aligning to TRBD2. This CDR3 contains 14 residues. J gave up 0 bases and V 1 base, and 1 base lay outside the gene matches. Germline V gene data show CDR1 as SGHRS and CDR2 as YFSETQ. The CDR3 nucleotides read TGCGCCAGCAGCTTGACTAGCGCCTCCTACGAGCAGTACTTC. As protein: CASSLTSASYEQYF.

A word on this clone: Different DNA sequences within this sample yield the same CDR3. The chain recombines TRBV6-5 with TRBJ1-2; TRBD1 is a possible D gene (5 bases). Trimming removed 2 bases at V and 6 bases at J, with 13 bases between. Germline V gene sequence: CDR1 MNHEY, CDR2 SVGAGI. The CDR3 loop spans 14 amino acids. DNA for the CDR3: TGTGCCAGCAGTTACGGCCGGGGGATAAATGGCTACACCTTC. Protein: CASSYGRGINGYTF.

For the CDR3, the DNA is TGCGCCAGCAGCCGGGGGGCGAGCGCAAACCCCTCCTACGAGCAGTACTTC. Translating gives CASSRGASANPSYEQYF. The chain recombines TRBV5-1 with TRBJ2-7, with D perhaps TRBD2 (7 bases). The V and J ends lost 4 bases and 0 bases respectively, with 20 bases between them. The CDR3 contains 17 residues. Germline values: CDR1 SGHRS, CDR2 YFSETQ.